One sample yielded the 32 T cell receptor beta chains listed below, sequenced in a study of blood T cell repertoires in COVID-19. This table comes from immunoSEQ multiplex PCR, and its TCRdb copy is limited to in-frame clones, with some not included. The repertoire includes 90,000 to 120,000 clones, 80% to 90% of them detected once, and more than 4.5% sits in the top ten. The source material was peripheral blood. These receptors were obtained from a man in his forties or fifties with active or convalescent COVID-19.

The CDR3 region is CASRKTQDEQYF. The CDR3 coding sequence is TGTGCCAGCAGAAAGACACAGGACGAGCAGTACTTC. This chain joins TRBV6-6 and TRBJ2-7; D might be TRBD1 (5 bases). This CDR3 has 12 amino acids. The germline gives CDR1 MNHNY, CDR2 SVGAGI (reference sequence). V gave up 6 bases and J gave up 5 bases, with 11 bases separating them.

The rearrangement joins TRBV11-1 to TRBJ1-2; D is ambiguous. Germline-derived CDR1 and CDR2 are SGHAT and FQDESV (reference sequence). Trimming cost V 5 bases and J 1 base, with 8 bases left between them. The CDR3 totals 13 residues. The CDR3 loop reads CASSPQFNYGYTF. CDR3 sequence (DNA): TGTGCCAGCAGCCCCCAGTTTAACTATGGCTACACCTTC.

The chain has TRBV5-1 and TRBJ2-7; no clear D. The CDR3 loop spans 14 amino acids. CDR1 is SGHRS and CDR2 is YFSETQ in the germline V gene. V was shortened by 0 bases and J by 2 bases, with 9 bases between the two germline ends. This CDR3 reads CASSLALFPYEQYF. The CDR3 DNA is TGCGCCAGCAGCTTGGCTTTATTCCCCTACGAGCAGTACTTC.

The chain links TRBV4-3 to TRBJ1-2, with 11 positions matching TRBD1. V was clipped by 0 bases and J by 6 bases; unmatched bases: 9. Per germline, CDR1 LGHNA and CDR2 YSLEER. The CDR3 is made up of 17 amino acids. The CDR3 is CASSQEGPGTGGNGYTF. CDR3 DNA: TGCGCCAGCAGCCAAGAGGGGCCCGGGACAGGGGGTAATGGCTACACCTTC.

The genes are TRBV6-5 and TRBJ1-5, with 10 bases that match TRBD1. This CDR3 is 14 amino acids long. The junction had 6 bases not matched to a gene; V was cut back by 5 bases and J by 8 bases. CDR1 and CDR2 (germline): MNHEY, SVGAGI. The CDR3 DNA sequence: TGTGCCAGCAGTCAGACAGGGGGCGTTGAGCCCCAGCATTTT. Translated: CASSQTGGVEPQHF.

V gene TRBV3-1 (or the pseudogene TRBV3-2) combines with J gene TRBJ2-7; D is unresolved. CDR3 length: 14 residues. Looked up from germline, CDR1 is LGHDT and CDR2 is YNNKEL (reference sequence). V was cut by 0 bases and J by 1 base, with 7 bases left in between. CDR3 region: CASSQDRRSYEQYF. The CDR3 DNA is TGTGCCAGCAGCCAAGACCGCAGATCCTACGAGCAGTACTTC.

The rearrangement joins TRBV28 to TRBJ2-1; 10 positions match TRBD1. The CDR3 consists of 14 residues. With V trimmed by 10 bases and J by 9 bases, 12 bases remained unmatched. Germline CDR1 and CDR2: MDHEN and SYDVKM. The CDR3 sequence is CATLRDRGFSEQFF. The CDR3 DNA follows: TGTGCCACGTTACGGGACAGGGGTTTTAGTGAGCAGTTCTTC.

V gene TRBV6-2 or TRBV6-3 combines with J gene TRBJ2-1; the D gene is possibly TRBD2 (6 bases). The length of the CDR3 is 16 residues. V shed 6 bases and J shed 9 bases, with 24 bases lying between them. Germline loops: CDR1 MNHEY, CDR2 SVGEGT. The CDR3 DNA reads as TGTGCCAGCAGCGCCATCGGGACTCCTCTTAGTAGTGAGCAGTTCTTC. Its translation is CASSAIGTPLSSEQFF.

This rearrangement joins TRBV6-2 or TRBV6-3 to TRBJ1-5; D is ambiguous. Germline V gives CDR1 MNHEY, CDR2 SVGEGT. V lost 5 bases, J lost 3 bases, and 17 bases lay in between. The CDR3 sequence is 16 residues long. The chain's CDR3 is CASSHPLIEDNQPQHF. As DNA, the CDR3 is TGTGCCAGCAGTCACCCCCTGATTGAGGACAATCAGCCCCAGCATTTT.

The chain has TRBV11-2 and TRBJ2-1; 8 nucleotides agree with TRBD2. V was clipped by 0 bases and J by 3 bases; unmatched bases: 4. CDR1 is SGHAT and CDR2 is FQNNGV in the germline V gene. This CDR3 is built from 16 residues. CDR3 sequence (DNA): TGTGCCAGCAGCTTAGATCTGGGACTAGGCTACAATGAGCAGTTCTTC. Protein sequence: CASSLDLGLGYNEQFF.

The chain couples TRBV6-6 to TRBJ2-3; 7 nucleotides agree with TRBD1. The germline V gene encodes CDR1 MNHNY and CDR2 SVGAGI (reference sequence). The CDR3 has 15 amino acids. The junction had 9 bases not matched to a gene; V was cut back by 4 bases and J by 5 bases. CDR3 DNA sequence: TGTGCCAGCAGTTCTTGGCAGGGGGTCGGAGATACGCAGTATTTT. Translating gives CASSSWQGVGDTQYF.

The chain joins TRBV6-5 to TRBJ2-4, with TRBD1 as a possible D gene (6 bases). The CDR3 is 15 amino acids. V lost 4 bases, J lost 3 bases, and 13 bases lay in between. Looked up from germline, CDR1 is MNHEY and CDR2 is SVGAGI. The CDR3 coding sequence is TGTGCCAGCAGTTGGGATGAGACAGGCAAAAACATTCAGTACTTC. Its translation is CASSWDETGKNIQYF.

The CDR3 sequence is CASRTGWVSYEQYF. DNA for the CDR3: TGTGCCAGCCGGACAGGGTGGGTCTCCTACGAGCAGTACTTC. The chain recombines TRBV27 with TRBJ2-7; 8 bases align to TRBD1. CDR3 length equals 14 residues. Germline V gene lookup returns CDR1 MNHEY and CDR2 SMNVEV (reference sequence). The junction had 6 bases not matched to a gene; V was cut back by 8 bases and J by 0 bases.

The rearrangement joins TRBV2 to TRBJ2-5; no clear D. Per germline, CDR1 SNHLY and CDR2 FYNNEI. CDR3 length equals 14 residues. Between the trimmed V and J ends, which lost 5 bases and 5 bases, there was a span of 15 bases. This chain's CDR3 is CASSTPPTIETQYF. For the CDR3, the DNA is TGTGCCAGCAGTACACCCCCAACTATCGAGACCCAGTACTTC.

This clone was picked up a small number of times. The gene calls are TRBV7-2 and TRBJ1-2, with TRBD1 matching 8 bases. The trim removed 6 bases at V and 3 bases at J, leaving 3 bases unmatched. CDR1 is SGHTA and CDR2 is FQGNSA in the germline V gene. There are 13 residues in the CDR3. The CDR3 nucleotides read TGTGCCAGCAGGCCGGACAGGGACTATGGCTACACCTTC. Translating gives CASRPDRDYGYTF.

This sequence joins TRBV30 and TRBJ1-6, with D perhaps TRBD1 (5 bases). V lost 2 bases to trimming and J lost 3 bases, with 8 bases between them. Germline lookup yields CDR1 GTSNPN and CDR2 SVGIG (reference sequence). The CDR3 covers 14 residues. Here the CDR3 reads CAWSSGVYNSPLHF. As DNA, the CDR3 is TGTGCCTGGAGTTCGGGGGTCTATAATTCACCCCTCCACTTT.

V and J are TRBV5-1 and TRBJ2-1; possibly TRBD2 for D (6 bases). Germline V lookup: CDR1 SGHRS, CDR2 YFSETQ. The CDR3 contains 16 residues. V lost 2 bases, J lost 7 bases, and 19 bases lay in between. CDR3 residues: CASSFGGALGRNEQFF. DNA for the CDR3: TGCGCCAGCAGCTTCGGAGGGGCGCTCGGTAGGAATGAGCAGTTCTTC.

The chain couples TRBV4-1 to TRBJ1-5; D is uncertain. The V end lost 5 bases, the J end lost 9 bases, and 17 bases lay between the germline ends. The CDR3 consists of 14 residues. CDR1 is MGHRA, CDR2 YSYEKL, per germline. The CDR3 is CASSGSGVFRPQHF. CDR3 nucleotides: TGCGCCAGCAGCGGGTCCGGGGTATTTCGGCCCCAGCATTTT.

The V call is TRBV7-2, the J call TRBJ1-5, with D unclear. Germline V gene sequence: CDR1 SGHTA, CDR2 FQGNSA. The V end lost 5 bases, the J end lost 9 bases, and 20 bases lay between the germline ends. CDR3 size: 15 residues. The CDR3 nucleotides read TGTGCCAGCAGCCCCCACGGCTCGACTGAACCGCCCCAGCATTTT. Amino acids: CASSPHGSTEPPQHF.

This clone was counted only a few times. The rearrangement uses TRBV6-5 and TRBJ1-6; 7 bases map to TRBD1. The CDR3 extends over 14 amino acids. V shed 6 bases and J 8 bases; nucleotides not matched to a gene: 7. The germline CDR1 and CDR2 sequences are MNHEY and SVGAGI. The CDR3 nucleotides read TGTGCCAGCAGCAACAGGGGCGCGGATTCACCCCTCCACTTT. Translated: CASSNRGADSPLHF.

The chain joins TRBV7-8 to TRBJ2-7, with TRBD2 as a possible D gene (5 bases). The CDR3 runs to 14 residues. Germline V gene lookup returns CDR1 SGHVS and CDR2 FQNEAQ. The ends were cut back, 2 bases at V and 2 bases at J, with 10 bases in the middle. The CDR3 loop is CASSLSEGTYEQYF. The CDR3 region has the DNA TGTGCCAGCAGCTTAAGTGAGGGAACCTACGAGCAGTACTTC.

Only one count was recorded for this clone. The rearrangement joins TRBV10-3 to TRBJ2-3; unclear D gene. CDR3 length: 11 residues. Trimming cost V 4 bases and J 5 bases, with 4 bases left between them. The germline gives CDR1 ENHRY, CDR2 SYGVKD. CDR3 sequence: CAISAGDTQYF. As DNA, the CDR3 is TGTGCCATCAGTGCGGGAGATACGCAGTATTTT.

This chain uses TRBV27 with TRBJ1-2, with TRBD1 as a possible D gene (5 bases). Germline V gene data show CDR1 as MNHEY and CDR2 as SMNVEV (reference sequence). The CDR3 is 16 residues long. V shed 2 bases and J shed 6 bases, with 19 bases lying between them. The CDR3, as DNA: TGTGCCAGCAGTTTAAGGTCCCCGCCAGGGTCCAATGGCTACACCTTC. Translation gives CASSLRSPPGSNGYTF.

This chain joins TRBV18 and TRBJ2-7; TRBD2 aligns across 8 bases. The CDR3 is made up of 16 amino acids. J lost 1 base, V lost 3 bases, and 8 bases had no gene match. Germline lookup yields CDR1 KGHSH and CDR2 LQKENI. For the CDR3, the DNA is TGTGCCAGCTCACCCGTATTAGCGGGGACGTCCTACGAGCAGTACTTC. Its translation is CASSPVLAGTSYEQYF.

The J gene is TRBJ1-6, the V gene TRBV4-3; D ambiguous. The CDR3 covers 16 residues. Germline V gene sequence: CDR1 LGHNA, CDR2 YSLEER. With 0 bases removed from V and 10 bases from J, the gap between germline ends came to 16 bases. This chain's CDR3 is CASSQDFPEPRSPLHF. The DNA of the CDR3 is TGCGCCAGCAGCCAAGATTTTCCAGAGCCTAGATCACCCCTCCACTTT.

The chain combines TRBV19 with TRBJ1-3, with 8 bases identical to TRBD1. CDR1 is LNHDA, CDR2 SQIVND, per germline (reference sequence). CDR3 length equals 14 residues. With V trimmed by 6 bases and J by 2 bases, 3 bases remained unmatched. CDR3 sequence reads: CASRDRVTGNTIYF. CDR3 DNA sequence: TGTGCCAGTAGGGACAGGGTGACTGGAAACACCATATATTTT.

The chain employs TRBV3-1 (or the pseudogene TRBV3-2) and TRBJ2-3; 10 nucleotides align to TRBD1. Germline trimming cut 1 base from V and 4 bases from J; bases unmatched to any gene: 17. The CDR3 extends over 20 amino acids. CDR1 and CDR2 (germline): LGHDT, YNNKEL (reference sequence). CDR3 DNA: TGTGCCAGCAGCCAAGTGGTAGGACAGGGGGGACGCCTCCTTTCAGATACGCAGTATTTT. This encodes CASSQVVGQGGRLLSDTQYF.

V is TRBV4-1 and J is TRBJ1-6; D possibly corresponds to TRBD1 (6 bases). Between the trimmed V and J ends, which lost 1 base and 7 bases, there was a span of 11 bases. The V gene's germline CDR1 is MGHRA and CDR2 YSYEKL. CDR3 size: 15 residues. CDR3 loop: CASSQVTGTNSPLHF. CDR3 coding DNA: TGCGCCAGCAGCCAAGTTACAGGGACCAATTCACCCCTCCACTTT.

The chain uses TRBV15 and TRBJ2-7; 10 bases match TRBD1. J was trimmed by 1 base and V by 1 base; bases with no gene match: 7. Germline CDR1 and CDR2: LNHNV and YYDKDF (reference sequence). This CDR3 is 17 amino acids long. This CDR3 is CATSRVPGTGASYEQYF. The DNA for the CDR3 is TGTGCCACCAGCAGAGTCCCCGGGACAGGGGCTTCCTACGAGCAGTACTTC.

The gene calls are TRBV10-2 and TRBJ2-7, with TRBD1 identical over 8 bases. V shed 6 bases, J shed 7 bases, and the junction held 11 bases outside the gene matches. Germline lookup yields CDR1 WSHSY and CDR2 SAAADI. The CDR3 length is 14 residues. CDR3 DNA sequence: TGCGCCAGCAGAGAACAGGGGGGACTGAAGGAGCAGTACTTC. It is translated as CASREQGGLKEQYF.

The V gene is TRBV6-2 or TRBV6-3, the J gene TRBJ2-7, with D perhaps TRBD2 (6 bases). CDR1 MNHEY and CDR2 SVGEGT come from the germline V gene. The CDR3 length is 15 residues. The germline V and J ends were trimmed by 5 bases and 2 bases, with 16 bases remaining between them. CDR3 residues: CASSGDGRPPYEQYF. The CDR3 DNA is TGTGCCAGCAGTGGCGATGGGAGGCCCCCCTACGAGCAGTACTTC.

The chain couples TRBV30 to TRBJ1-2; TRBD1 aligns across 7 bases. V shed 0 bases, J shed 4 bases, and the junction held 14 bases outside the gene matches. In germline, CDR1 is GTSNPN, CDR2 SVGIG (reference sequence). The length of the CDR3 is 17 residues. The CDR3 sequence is CAWSVGPVAGGSYGYTF. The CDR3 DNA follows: TGTGCCTGGAGTGTAGGGCCGGTGGCAGGGGGAAGCTATGGCTACACCTTC.